In this sample, the clone carrying this T cell receptor (beta chain) turned up a few times. Its antigen is currently unknown. The sample belongs to a study of CD8 T cells in ankylosing spondylitis. The ends lost 4 bases at V and 0 bases at J; junction bases unmatched: 3. Per germline, CDR1 DFQATT and CDR2 SNEGSKA (reference sequence). The CDR3 has 14 residues. Findings and caveats of the study: Within ankylosing spondylitis blood, a TCR beta motif made up of roughly eight highly homologous variants appeared to be characteristic.

Researchers built TCR beta libraries using quantitative 5'-RACE with molecular barcodes. TCRdb used MiXCR to reprocess the 5' RACE reads, holding one entry per CDR3 protein. The sample lists approximately 500,000 distinct CDR3 sequences, about 13% occurring once. This chain joins TRBV20-1 and TRBJ2-3, with 8 bases matching TRBD2. Sequenced input: blood, either unsorted or a sorted T cell fraction (not recorded which). The receptor was derived from a male donor with ankylosing spondylitis. CDR3 region: CSAISSGSTDTQYF. The CDR3 nucleotides read TGCAGTGCTATCTCTAGCGGGAGCACAGATACGCAGTATTTT.